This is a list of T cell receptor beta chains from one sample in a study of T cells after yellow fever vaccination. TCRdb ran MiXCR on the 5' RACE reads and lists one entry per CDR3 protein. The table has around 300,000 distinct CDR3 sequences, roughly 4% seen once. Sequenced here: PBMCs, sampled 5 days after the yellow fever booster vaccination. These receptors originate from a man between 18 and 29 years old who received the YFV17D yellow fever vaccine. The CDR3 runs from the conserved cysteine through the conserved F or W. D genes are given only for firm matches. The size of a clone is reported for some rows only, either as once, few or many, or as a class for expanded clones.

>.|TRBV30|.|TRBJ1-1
TGTGCCTGGGCGAGGGGATTAGGGATGAACACTGAAGCTTTCTTT
CAWARGLGMNTEAFF
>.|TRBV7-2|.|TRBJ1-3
TGTGCCAGCAGCCGGGAGTGGAGCTCTGGAAGCACCATATATTTT
CASSREWSSGSTIYF
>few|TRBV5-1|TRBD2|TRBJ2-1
TGCGCCAGCAGCTTGGAACTAGCGGGGGGCCGCTCCTACAATGAGCAGTTCTTC
CASSLELAGGRSYNEQFF
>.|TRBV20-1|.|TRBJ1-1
TGCAGGGCGGCACGGGGTTTCGACACTGAAGCTTTCTTT
CRAARGFDTEAFF
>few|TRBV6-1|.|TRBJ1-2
TGTGCCAGCAGATTTTCTAACTATGGCTACACCTTC
CASRFSNYGYTF
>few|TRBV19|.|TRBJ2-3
TGTGCCAGCGGGGCGGGGAAAACAGATACGCAGTATTTT
CASGAGKTDTQYF
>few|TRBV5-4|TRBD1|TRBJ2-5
TGTGCCAGCAATTCCGGGACAGGACTCCAAGAGACCCAGTACTTC
CASNSGTGLQETQYF
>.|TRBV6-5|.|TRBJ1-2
TGTGCCAGCAGTTACATAGGGATCGGCTATGGCTACACCTTC
CASSYIGIGYGYTF
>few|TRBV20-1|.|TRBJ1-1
TGCAGTGCTAGAGATAGGAAAGACAACACTGAAGCTTTCTTT
CSARDRKDNTEAFF
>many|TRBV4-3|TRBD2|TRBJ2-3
TGCGCCAGCAGCCAAGAGGGGGGGTTGGGGACAGATACGCAGTATTTT
CASSQEGGLGTDTQYF
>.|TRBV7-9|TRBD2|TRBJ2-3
TGTGCCAGCAGCCGCGCAATCGGGAGGGAGCGGGATACGCAGTATTTT
CASSRAIGRERDTQYF
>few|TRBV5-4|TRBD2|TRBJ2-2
TGTGCCAGCAGCCCGGAGCGGGGGGATACCGGGGAGCTGTTTTTT
CASSPERGDTGELFF
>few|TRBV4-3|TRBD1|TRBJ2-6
TGCGCCAGCAGCCGGATGGGACAGTCTGGGGCCAACGTCCTGACTTTC
CASSRMGQSGANVLTF
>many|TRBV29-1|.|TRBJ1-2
TGCAGCGTTGACCGGACAGCGGGCGGCTACACCTTC
CSVDRTAGGYTF
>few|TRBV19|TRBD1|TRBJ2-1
TGTGCCAGTAGACAGGGGACCTCCTACAATGAGCAGTTCTTC
CASRQGTSYNEQFF
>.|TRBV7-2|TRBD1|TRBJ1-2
TGTGCCAGCAGCCCTTACAGGGGGCGTCAAGGCGGCTACACCTTC
CASSPYRGRQGGYTF
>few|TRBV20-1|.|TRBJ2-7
TGCAGTGCCACCGGGACTGGATTCTCCTACGAGCAGTACTTC
CSATGTGFSYEQYF
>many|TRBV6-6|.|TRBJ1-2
TGTGCCAGCCGTGAGGTGAACGGCTACACCTTC
CASREVNGYTF
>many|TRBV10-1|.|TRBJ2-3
TGCGCCAGCAGTGCAAGCGGCACAGATACGCAGTATTTT
CASSASGTDTQYF
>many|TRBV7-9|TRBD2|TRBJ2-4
TGTGCCAGCAGCTTTAGCGGGGCTGGGACCCCTTTCATTCAGTACTTC
CASSFSGAGTPFIQYF